The sample holds a few counts of the clone carrying this TCR beta chain. This record comes from a study of T cell repertoires in cytomegalovirus infection. With 6 bases removed from V and 3 bases from J, the gap between germline ends came to 18 bases. This CDR3 region has 14 residues. Germline CDR1 and CDR2: SQVTM and ANQGSEA. TCRdb called the reads again in MiXCR, with one record for every CDR3 protein. The table has about 490,000 distinct CDR3 sequences, 16% seen once. The source material was CD8+ T cells from PBMCs. The source is a human donor in good health (CMV status not recorded). Some clones in this sample may be carry-over from other donors' samples. This chain uses TRBV29-1 with TRBJ2-7, with a tentative D call TRBD2 (5 bases). The CDR3 region is CSVNDPLAGYEQYF. CDR3 DNA sequence: TGCAGCGTCAACGACCCCCTAGCTGGCTACGAGCAGTACTTC.